These T cell receptor beta chains were read from a single sample in a study of T cell repertoires in cytomegalovirus infection. The antigens these receptors bind are not known. TCRdb itself ran the reads through MiXCR, one entry per CDR3 protein. The sample comprises under 500,000 distinct CDR3 sequences, roughly 42% of which are singletons, and just under 45% rests with the top ten. Source: cultured PBMCs, taken from culture after CMV antigen stimulation. These receptors originate from a human donor in good health (CMV status not recorded). Some clones in this sample may be carry-over from other donors' samples. Each CDR3 is given with its conserved first and last residue. A D gene is named only where the DNA matches it firmly. The size field is filled for only some rows; it gives once, few, many or a size class.

TRBJ2-5,TRBV20-1,.,.,TGCAGTGCTCTCCTGGGAGGTCAAGAGACCCAGTACTTC,CSALLGGQETQYF
TRBJ1-2,TRBV15,.,.,TGTGCCACCAGCAGAGGAACGGACAGCCCCTATGGCTACACCTTC,CATSRGTDSPYGYTF
TRBJ2-5,TRBV5-1,.,few,TGCGCCAGCAGCTTAGGGGCCGAAGGGGCCCAGTACTTC,CASSLGAEGAQYF
TRBJ1-5,TRBV7-8,.,.,TGTGCCAGCAGCTCTGGTCGGGCTCGGGCGAAGCCCCAGCATTTT,CASSSGRARAKPQHF
TRBJ2-3,TRBV10-3,.,.,TGTGCCATCAGTGAGATCGGAGATAACACAGATACGCAGTATTTT,CAISEIGDNTDTQYF
TRBJ1-6,TRBV7-9,.,few,TGTGCCAGCAGACCTACCTCGGACCCCTCATGGGAGGATTCACCCCTCCACTTT,CASRPTSDPSWEDSPLHF
TRBJ2-5,TRBV28,.,.,TGTGCCAGCAGTTTACACAGGCCAGAGACCCAGTACTTC,CASSLHRPETQYF
TRBJ2-2,TRBV7-2,.,many,TGTGCCAGCAGCTTACTCAGGGCCAACACCGGGGAGCTGTTTTTT,CASSLLRANTGELFF
TRBJ1-2,TRBV3-1,.,.,TGTGCCAGCGCCCCTCCGGGGGCCAGAAGTGGCTACACCTTC,CASAPPGARSGYTF
TRBJ2-1,TRBV20-1,.,few,TGCAGTGCTAGTTACCGGGGGAAGTTTAGCTATGAGCAGTTCTTC,CSASYRGKFSYEQFF
TRBJ1-4,TRBV28,.,few,TGTGCCAGCAGTTCGTCTTCGGGATTCTCGAGTGAAAAACTGTTTTTT,CASSSSSGFSSEKLFF
TRBJ2-2,TRBV12-3/TRBV12-4,TRBD1,few,TGTGCCAGCAGTCTGAGGGGGCGACACACCGGGGAGCTGTTTTTT,CASSLRGRHTGELFF
TRBJ2-7,TRBV15,TRBD2,once,TGTGCCACCAGCAGAAAGGGAGGGGCCGTCAACGAGCAGTACTTC,CATSRKGGAVNEQYF
TRBJ1-1,TRBV19,.,.,TGTGCCAGTAGTATCCCCTCAGCCGTGAACACTGAAGCTTTCTTT,CASSIPSAVNTEAFF
TRBJ1-1,TRBV19,.,.,TGTGCCAGTAGTATGACGGGGGCGACTTGGGCTTTCTTT,CASSMTGATWAFF
TRBJ2-5,TRBV20-1,TRBD1,.,TGCAGTGCTATCAGGGGGCTTCAAGAGACCCAGTACTTC,CSAIRGLQETQYF
TRBJ2-5,TRBV12-3/TRBV12-4,.,.,TGTGCCAGCAGTTTAGGAGGGACGTACCAAGAGACCCAGTACTTC,CASSLGGTYQETQYF
TRBJ2-7,TRBV7-8,.,.,TGTGCCAGCAGCACCAACACAGGTCTAGAGCAGTACTTC,CASSTNTGLEQYF
TRBJ1-2,TRBV4-1,.,.,TGCGCCAGCAGCCCCCTTGGGGGTTATGGCTACACCTTC,CASSPLGGYGYTF
TRBJ2-2,TRBV12-3/TRBV12-4,TRBD1,once,TGTGCCAGCAGTTTGGGCCCCTTTGGACAGGGAGGAACCGGGGAGCTGTTTTTT,CASSLGPFGQGGTGELFF
TRBJ2-1,TRBV7-4,.,few,TGTGCCAGCAGCCCACAGGGGACTGCCACGCAGTTCTTC,CASSPQGTATQFF
TRBJ1-5,TRBV2,.,.,TGTGCCAGCAGTGATCTGTGGGGCTCCCTCAATCAGCCCCAGCATTTT,CASSDLWGSLNQPQHF
TRBJ2-1,TRBV20-1,TRBD1,.,TGCAGTGCTAGATACCGGACAGGGGTCCTTGAGCAGTTCTTC,CSARYRTGVLEQFF
TRBJ2-6,TRBV19,.,.,TGTGCCAGTACCCACTCTGGGGCCAACGTCCTGACTTTC,CASTHSGANVLTF
TRBJ2-1,TRBV7-6,.,few,TGTGCCAGCAGCTTGGTGGGAGGCCTCCTTGTGAGCTACAATGAGCAGTTCTTC,CASSLVGGLLVSYNEQFF
TRBJ1-5,TRBV5-1,.,.,TGCGCCAGCAGCCCGGGACCTGGGAACAATCAGCCCCAGCATTTT,CASSPGPGNNQPQHF
TRBJ2-7,TRBV6-2/TRBV6-3,TRBD1,.,TGTGCCAGCAGTTCTGGACAGGAGCCCTACGAGCAGTACTTC,CASSSGQEPYEQYF
TRBJ2-5,TRBV2,TRBD2,few,TGTGCCAGCGGCGGACTAGTACAAGAGACCCAGTACTTC,CASGGLVQETQYF
TRBJ2-5,TRBV7-9,.,once,TGTGCCAGCAGCTTAGCGGCCAAGAAAGAGACCCAGTACTTC,CASSLAAKKETQYF
TRBJ1-2,TRBV4-2,TRBD1,.,TGTGCCAGCAGCCAAGATGGCACAGGGGGCTATGGCTACACCTTC,CASSQDGTGGYGYTF
TRBJ2-3,TRBV7-8,TRBD2,.,TGTGCCAGCAGCTTAGAGCCCCCAGGACTAGCGGGGGTGTCTGATACGCAGTATTTT,CASSLEPPGLAGVSDTQYF
TRBJ1-4,TRBV10-3,.,.,TGTGCCATCAGCCCGATGGCACGCGAAAATGAAAAACTGTTTTTT,CAISPMARENEKLFF
TRBJ1-4,TRBV7-2,.,.,TGTGCCAGCAGCCCCGGGACTAATGAAAAACTGTTTTTT,CASSPGTNEKLFF
TRBJ1-3,TRBV7-9,.,.,TGTGCCAGCAGCGCGACCGGGCCGCTCTCTGGAAACACCATATATTTT,CASSATGPLSGNTIYF
TRBJ2-7,TRBV5-1,.,few,TGCGCCAGCAGCTTGGCCTACGGGGCTTCGGGGAGCTCCTACGAGCAGTACTTC,CASSLAYGASGSSYEQYF
TRBJ1-4,TRBV4-3,.,few,TGCGCCAGCAGCCAAAGTCCCCGAGCCCTAGGGGTGGGTGAAAAACTGTTTTTT,CASSQSPRALGVGEKLFF
TRBJ1-5,TRBV7-2,.,many,TGTGCCAGCAGCTTAGATGCAGGGCAGAATCAGCCCCAGCATTTT,CASSLDAGQNQPQHF
TRBJ2-1,TRBV6-1,.,many,TGTGCCAGCAGTGAAGACGAAGGGGGCTACAATGAGCAGTTCTTC,CASSEDEGGYNEQFF
TRBJ1-6,TRBV4-2,.,.,TGTGCCAGCAGCCAAGATCGGAATTCCAATTCACCCTTCCACTTT,CASSQDRNSNSPFHF
TRBJ2-4,TRBV24-1,TRBD2,.,TGTGCCTCTTTAGCGGGAGAAGAGGACATTCAGTACTTC,CASLAGEEDIQYF
TRBJ1-1,TRBV7-3,TRBD1,.,TGTGCCAGCAGCTTAATGTCAGGGGGCACTGAAGCTTTCTTT,CASSLMSGGTEAFF
TRBJ2-1,TRBV15,.,.,TGTGCCACCAGGCGTGGGACCGGGACCTACAATGAGCAGTTCTTC,CATRRGTGTYNEQFF
TRBJ2-7,TRBV7-2,.,many,TGTGCCAGCAGCTTTACGGGGGCCAACCCCTACGAGCAGTACTTC,CASSFTGANPYEQYF
TRBJ2-7,TRBV7-9,.,many,TGTGCCAGCAGCCCCCGTTACGAGCAGTACTTC,CASSPRYEQYF
TRBJ2-5,TRBV4-1,.,few,TGCGCCAGCAGCCAACGGGCCGGTCTAATGCGAGGGGAGACCCAGTACTTC,CASSQRAGLMRGETQYF
TRBJ2-5,TRBV7-2,.,.,TGTGCCAGTACTTTGGGACCAAACCAAGAGACCCAGTACTTC,CASTLGPNQETQYF
TRBJ2-2,TRBV20-1,.,.,TGCAGTGGGAGGGGAGGGGGAAGGACCGGGGAGCTGTTTTTT,CSGRGGGRTGELFF